Below are 24 T cell receptor beta chains sequenced from a single sample in a study of Ad26.COV2.S vaccination and SARS-CoV-2 variants. This sample's treatment: 15 to 20 received Ad26.COV2.S at low or high dose, single or two shots; several received placebo; per-sample allocation not given. Samples analyzed were those drawn on day 63 after the first vaccine or placebo injection. Produced via immunoSEQ multiplex PCR; TCRdb's table is partial and in-frame only. The sample consists of more than 350,000 clones, 75% to 95% of them appearing once. Source: peripheral blood, taken in a trial of Ad26.COV2.S vaccine versus placebo. The receptor source for this set is a person aged 18 to 65 who received the Ad26.COV2.S COVID-19 vaccine or a placebo.

The chain has TRBV18 and TRBJ1-5, with a possible D match to TRBD1 (5 bases). Deletions cut 5 bases from V and 6 bases from J, with 17 bases between. This CDR3 is 15 amino acids long. Germline V gene lookup returns CDR1 KGHSH and CDR2 LQKENI. DNA of the CDR3: TGTGCCAGCTCATCTGGTGTGCAGGGCGCTCAGCCCCAGCATTTT. It is translated as CASSSGVQGAQPQHF.

V gene TRBV28 combines with J gene TRBJ2-1, with TRBD2 identical over 13 bases. The V and J ends lost 4 bases and 14 bases, in that order; junction bases with no gene match: 5. The CDR3 contains 13 residues. CDR1 and CDR2 from the germline V gene are MDHEN and SYDVKM. The CDR3 loop is CASSSTSGRREFF. DNA for the CDR3: TGTGCCAGCAGTTCGACTAGCGGGAGGAGAGAGTTCTTC.

The V gene is TRBV15, the J gene TRBJ2-1; no clear D. Trimming stripped 0 bases from V and 0 bases from J, with 9 bases between. Germline V gives CDR1 LNHNV, CDR2 YYDKDF (reference sequence). This CDR3 spans 16 amino acids. The DNA for the CDR3 is TGTGCCACCAGCAGAGATCGGGTGAGCTCCTACAATGAGCAGTTCTTC. As protein: CATSRDRVSSYNEQFF.

A single count supports this clone. This CDR3 is also generated by other DNA sequences in the sample. The chain links TRBV18 to TRBJ2-5, with no clear D. Deletions cut 1 base from V and 2 bases from J, with 5 bases between. CDR3 length: 13 amino acids. Germline V lookup: CDR1 KGHSH, CDR2 LQKENI. In DNA form, the CDR3 reads TGTGCCAGCTCACCACTCTCACAAGAGACCCAGTACTTC. Its translation is CASSPLSQETQYF. The full variable domain, with the rest looked up from reference TRBV18 and TRBJ2-5, is NAGVMQNPRHLVRRRGQEARLRCSPMKGHSHVYWYRQLPEEGLKFMVYLQKENIIDESGMPKERFSAEFPKEGPSILRIQQVVRGDSAAYFCASSPLSQETQYFGPGTRLLVL.

This chain links TRBV5-1 with TRBJ1-3; D gene unclear. Germline lookup yields CDR1 SGHRS and CDR2 YFSETQ. With 4 bases removed from V and 0 bases from J, the gap between germline ends came to 8 bases. There are 14 residues in the CDR3. The CDR3: CASSESVSGNTIYF. The CDR3 nucleotides are TGCGCCAGCAGCGAAAGTGTCTCTGGAAACACCATATATTTT.

This clone was counted only a few times. The gene calls are TRBV28 and TRBJ2-7; 9 positions agree with TRBD1. With 6 bases clipped from V and 1 base from J, the junction kept 4 bases outside the gene matches. Germline values: CDR1 MDHEN, CDR2 SYDVKM. This CDR3 is built from 14 residues. The CDR3 here is CASRAGTGSYEQYF. CDR3 in DNA: TGTGCCAGCAGAGCTGGGACAGGGTCCTACGAGCAGTACTTC.

This chain links TRBV6-2 or TRBV6-3 with TRBJ2-7; D possibly corresponds to TRBD2 (5 bases). V was trimmed by 2 bases and J by 1 base, leaving 12 bases between them. Germline lookup yields CDR1 MNHEY and CDR2 SVGEGT. The CDR3 consists of 15 residues. DNA of the CDR3: TGTGCCAGCAGTTACGCACGGGGAGTGTCCTACGAGCAGTACTTC. Translated, it gives CASSYARGVSYEQYF.

The V call is TRBV7-2, the J call TRBJ1-6; D ambiguous. Trimming left V 5 bases short and J 11 bases short, with 13 bases between. This CDR3 region has 13 residues. Germline loops: CDR1 SGHTA, CDR2 FQGNSA. As DNA, the CDR3 is TGTGCCAGCAGCATTAGGCTTACGGCACCCCTCCACTTT. Translating it yields CASSIRLTAPLHF.

The chain is built from TRBV30 and TRBJ2-3; D is unclear. CDR3 length: 14 amino acids. Trimming left V 0 bases short and J 1 base short, with 8 bases between. Germline values: CDR1 GTSNPN, CDR2 SVGIG (reference sequence). CDR3 coding DNA: TGTGCCTGGAGTGTAGGACCGCGCACAGATACGCAGTATTTT. Its protein is CAWSVGPRTDTQYF.

In this sample, this clone turned up once. This sequence joins TRBV7-6 and TRBJ1-6; 7 bases map to TRBD1. The CDR3 is 18 amino acids. CDR1 and CDR2 (germline): SGHVS, FNYEAQ. V was clipped by 5 bases and J by 4 bases; unmatched bases: 14. The CDR3 region has the DNA TGTGCCAGCAGCGTAGGCCTCGGACAGGAACTATATAATTCACCCCTCCACTTT. It codes for CASSVGLGQELYNSPLHF.

Comment on this clone: Other DNA variants within this sample encode the same CDR3. This rearrangement joins TRBV27 to TRBJ2-7; no firm D call. V gave up 2 bases and J gave up 0 bases, with 5 bases separating them. Germline CDR1 reads MNHEY; CDR2 reads SMNVEV (reference sequence). CDR3 length equals 13 residues. CDR3 amino acids: CASSLASSYEQYF. The CDR3 DNA follows: TGTGCCAGCAGTTTAGCCTCCTCCTACGAGCAGTACTTC.

This chain joins TRBV14 and TRBJ2-7, with D possibly matching TRBD2 (5 bases). The CDR3 sequence is 13 residues long. The germline V gene encodes CDR1 SGHDN and CDR2 FVKESK. Trimming took off 2 bases at V and 7 bases at J, with 12 bases between the two ends. The CDR3: CASSQSGAIEQYF. CDR3 coding DNA: TGTGCCAGCAGCCAAAGCGGAGCTATTGAGCAGTACTTC.

The rearrangement uses TRBV7-7 and TRBJ2-3, with TRBD2 identical over 8 bases. The CDR3 has 19 residues. Germline trimming cut 3 bases from V and 2 bases from J; bases unmatched to any gene: 16. The germline V gene has CDR1 SSHAT and CDR2 FNYEAQ (reference sequence). The CDR3 here is CASSFSPTSAHQITDTQYF. Here the CDR3 DNA reads TGTGCCAGCAGCTTTAGCCCGACTAGCGCCCACCAGATCACAGATACGCAGTATTTT.

The chain couples TRBV11-2 to TRBJ2-7, with 9 bases identical to TRBD2. The CDR3 runs to 16 residues. With V trimmed by 1 base and J by 4 bases, 8 bases remained unmatched. From germline, CDR1 is SGHAT and CDR2 FQNNGV. CDR3 loop: CASSLVFSGSFYEQYF. In DNA, the CDR3 is TGTGCCAGCAGCTTAGTTTTTAGCGGGAGTTTTTACGAGCAGTACTTC. Complete variable domain (other parts from reference TRBV11-2 and TRBJ2-7): EAGVAQSPRYKIIEKRQSVAFWCNPISGHATLYWYQQILGQGPKLLIQFQNNGVVDDSQLPKDRFSAERLKGVDSTLKIQPAKLEDSAVYLCASSLVFSGSFYEQYFGPGTRLTVT.

The chain has TRBV13 and TRBJ1-1; unclear D gene. Trimming took 10 bases from V and 8 from J, leaving 20 bases between them. The germline V gene encodes CDR1 PRHDT and CDR2 FYEKMQ (reference sequence). The CDR3 runs to 13 residues. CDR3 nucleotides: TGTGCCACTGCCCTAGCCGAAGAACGGGAAGCTTTCTTT. Translating gives CATALAEEREAFF.

The gene calls are TRBV6-1 and TRBJ1-1; 9 bases are a match to TRBD1. V was clipped by 1 base and J by 3 bases; unmatched bases: 6. The CDR3 loop spans 16 amino acids. Germline V CDR1 and CDR2: MNHNS, SASEGT. The CDR3 DNA sequence: TGTGCCAGCAGTGAAGTGGGAGACAGGGGGGACACTGAAGCTTTCTTT. The encoded protein is CASSEVGDRGDTEAFF.

On this clone itself: The sample contains more than one DNA sequence encoding this CDR3. V usage is TRBV10-3 and J usage is TRBJ2-7, with D hard to call. The CDR3 loop spans 13 amino acids. V was clipped by 0 bases and J by 1 base, with 4 bases between them. Looked up from germline, CDR1 is ENHRY and CDR2 is SYGVKD. CDR3 nucleotides: TGTGCCATCAGTGAGTCCACTTCCTACGAGCAGTACTTC. Translating gives CAISESTSYEQYF.

V usage is TRBV7-8 and J usage is TRBJ2-3; perhaps TRBD2 as D (5 bases). The CDR3 is made up of 16 amino acids. CDR1 and CDR2 from the germline V gene are SGHVS and FQNEAQ. V lost 1 base, J lost 4 bases, and 15 bases lay in between. The CDR3 nucleotides are TGTGCCAGCAGCTTAGAGGGCGGGTTAGGACCAGATACGCAGTATTTT. Translation gives CASSLEGGLGPDTQYF.

The chain has TRBV19 and TRBJ1-5; 7 bases line up with TRBD1. The junction had 7 bases not matched to a gene; V was cut back by 6 bases and J by 2 bases. This CDR3 contains 15 residues. In germline, CDR1 is LNHDA, CDR2 SQIVND (reference sequence). The CDR3 loop reads CASSKSGGGNQPQHF. The CDR3, as DNA: TGTGCCAGTAGCAAGTCAGGGGGGGGCAATCAGCCCCAGCATTTT.

The chain employs TRBV20-1 and TRBJ2-7, with 10 bases lining up with TRBD2. The CDR3 runs to 14 residues. V was clipped by 3 bases and J by 7 bases; unmatched bases: 9. Per the germline V gene, CDR1 is DFQATT and CDR2 is SNEGSKA (reference sequence). As DNA, the CDR3 is TGCAGTGCTAGTCCAAGCGGGAGGGCGAGGGAGCAGTACTTC. Protein: CSASPSGRAREQYF.

The rearrangement joins TRBV2 to TRBJ1-5; no firm D call. Trimming pared 8 bases from V and 1 base from J, leaving 3 bases between. This CDR3 has 11 residues. The germline V gene encodes CDR1 SNHLY and CDR2 FYNNEI. CDR3 bases: TGTGCCAGCGGGAGCAATCAGCCCCAGCATTTT. Translation: CASGSNQPQHF.

This sequence joins TRBV18 and TRBJ2-5, with 7 bases aligning to TRBD1. The V and J ends lost 6 bases and 1 base, in that order; junction bases with no gene match: 14. This CDR3 spans 17 amino acids. Germline values: CDR1 KGHSH, CDR2 LQKENI. The CDR3 spells CASSPNRGTDTQETQYF. The CDR3, as DNA: TGTGCCAGCTCGCCCAACCGTGGGACAGACACCCAAGAGACCCAGTACTTC.

Only a few counts were recorded for this clone. The identical CDR3 is also encoded by other nucleotide sequences in the sample. V usage is TRBV9 and J usage is TRBJ2-1; D not certain. The V end lost 0 bases, the J end lost 8 bases, and 3 bases lay between the germline ends. Germline CDR1 is SGDLS and CDR2 is YYNGEE. The CDR3 covers 11 residues. The CDR3: CASSVGDEQFF. CDR3 coding DNA: TGTGCCAGCAGCGTAGGGGATGAGCAGTTCTTC.

The chain uses TRBV30 and TRBJ2-5, with D uncertain. The CDR3 totals 11 residues. V shed 3 bases and J shed 2 bases, with 4 bases lying between them. Germline CDR1 reads GTSNPN; CDR2 reads SVGIG (reference sequence). CDR3 coding DNA: TGTGCCTGGAGCAGGCAAGAGACCCAGTACTTC. It codes for CAWSRQETQYF.